A single sample gave rise to the 28 T cell receptor beta chains below, sequenced in a study of high-grade serous ovarian cancer treatment subgroups. Tumor samples were obtained before definitive surgery or chemotherapy. The repertoire was sequenced with immunoSEQ multiplex PCR; TCRdb's copy has only in-frame clones and lacks some. The data contain approximately 2,500 clones, about 70% of them singletons. The sample taken for sequencing was tumor tissue. These receptor sequences come from a human donor with high-grade serous ovarian cancer.

The chain couples TRBV7-9 to TRBJ2-5, with 13 bases identical to TRBD2. The ends lost 0 bases at V and 5 bases at J; junction bases unmatched: 6. The CDR3 is 17 residues long. Germline V gene sequence: CDR1 SEHNR, CDR2 FQNEAQ (reference sequence). In DNA form, the CDR3 reads TGTGCCAGCAGCTTAGCGATTGGGACTAGCGGGGATGAGACCCAGTACTTC. It specifies CASSLAIGTSGDETQYF.

This chain connects TRBV9 to TRBJ2-1, with 12 bases identical to TRBD2. Germline CDR1 reads SGDLS; CDR2 reads YYNGEE. Losses at the gene ends were 4 bases for V and 2 bases for J; bases not matched to a gene: 4. CDR3 size: 16 residues. This CDR3 is CASSPSSGGAYNEQFF. DNA for the CDR3: TGTGCCAGCAGCCCTTCTAGCGGGGGGGCCTACAATGAGCAGTTCTTC. Drawing the rest from reference TRBV9 and TRBJ2-1, the complete variable domain is DSGVTQTPKHLITATGQRVTLRCSPRSGDLSVYWYQQSLDQGLQFLIQYYNGEERAKGNILERFSAQQFPDLHSELNLSSLELGDSALYFCASSPSSGGAYNEQFFGPGTRLTVL.

This clone was detected a few times. The chain joins TRBV7-9 to TRBJ1-2; 7 nucleotides match TRBD1. Germline CDR1 and CDR2: SEHNR and FQNEAQ (reference sequence). CDR3 size: 14 residues. The ends lost 0 bases at V and 7 bases at J; junction bases unmatched: 5. The CDR3 loop is CASSLAGGEGGYTF. DNA of the CDR3: TGTGCCAGCAGCTTAGCAGGGGGCGAGGGTGGCTACACCTTC.

The gene calls are TRBV7-9 and TRBJ2-2; D call uncertain. This CDR3 has 11 residues. CDR1 is SEHNR and CDR2 is FQNEAQ in the germline V gene (reference sequence). V shed 5 bases and J shed 8 bases, with 6 bases lying between them. The CDR3 here is CASSPRGELFF. CDR3 nucleotide sequence: TGTGCCAGCAGCCCCCGGGGGGAGCTGTTTTTT.

This clone was counted a single time. This chain connects TRBV7-2 to TRBJ2-7; D call uncertain. V lost 0 bases and J lost 2, with 8 bases in between. This CDR3 is built from 14 residues. Germline CDR1 SGHTA, CDR2 FQGNSA. The CDR3 loop is CASSLAVQTYEQYF. The CDR3, as DNA: TGTGCCAGCAGCTTAGCAGTACAAACCTACGAGCAGTACTTC.

The chain links TRBV11-2 to TRBJ2-5, with D perhaps TRBD2 (5 bases). The CDR3 covers 12 residues. Germline lookup yields CDR1 SGHAT and CDR2 FQNNGV. V lost 3 bases to trimming and J lost 5 bases, with 7 bases between them. CDR3 DNA: TGTGCCAGCAGCTTTACGGGGGAGACCCAGTACTTC. Protein sequence: CASSFTGETQYF.

V usage is TRBV27 and J usage is TRBJ2-7; 7 nucleotides line up with TRBD1. In germline, CDR1 is MNHEY, CDR2 SMNVEV (reference sequence). The J segment lost 0 bases and the V segment lost 8 bases, leaving 10 bases of the junction unmatched. This CDR3 is built from 15 residues. The CDR3 nucleotides are TGTGCCAGCCTTTACAGACAGGGTTCCTCCTACGAGCAGTACTTC. Translation gives CASLYRQGSSYEQYF.

The CDR3 sequence is CASSRYQIPGELFF. DNA for the CDR3: TGTGCCAGCAGCCGATATCAGATTCCCGGGGAGCTGTTTTTT. The V call is TRBV7-2, the J call TRBJ2-2; D remains unclear. From germline, CDR1 is SGHTA and CDR2 FQGNSA. V lost 5 bases, J lost 6 bases, and 13 bases lay in between. This CDR3 is 14 amino acids long.

J is TRBJ2-2 and V is TRBV4-3; the match to TRBD1 covers 12 bases. J lost 4 bases, V lost 3 bases, and 3 bases had no gene match. There are 16 residues in the CDR3. In germline, CDR1 is LGHNA, CDR2 YSLEER. The CDR3: CASSHGTGGLTGELFF. DNA for the CDR3: TGCGCCAGCAGCCACGGGACAGGGGGCCTCACCGGGGAGCTGTTTTTT.

This clone was seen a single time. The V and J genes are TRBV5-1 and TRBJ2-3, with 10 positions matching TRBD1. Germline-derived CDR1 and CDR2 are SGHRS and YFSETQ. CDR3 length: 15 amino acids. J gave up 5 bases and V 3 bases, and 6 bases lay outside the gene matches. The CDR3 loop reads CASSSGTGAGDTQYF. In nucleotides, the CDR3 is TGCGCCAGCAGCTCCGGGACAGGGGCTGGAGATACGCAGTATTTT.

This clone was seen once. The rearrangement joins TRBV30 to TRBJ2-5; D is unclear. Germline CDR1 and CDR2: GTSNPN and SVGIG (reference sequence). This CDR3 is built from 13 residues. V lost 1 base and J lost 3, with 9 bases in between. The CDR3 sequence is CAWSGVSKETQYF. The CDR3, as DNA: TGTGCCTGGAGTGGGGTTAGTAAAGAGACCCAGTACTTC.

This chain connects TRBV7-2 to TRBJ1-1; 7 bases match TRBD1. Germline values: CDR1 SGHTA, CDR2 FQGNSA. The CDR3 has 17 residues. J gave up 1 base and V 5 bases, and 13 bases lay outside the gene matches. CDR3 in amino acids: CASSPPRTGRRNTEAFF. CDR3 DNA sequence: TGTGCCAGCAGCCCCCCGAGGACAGGTCGGAGGAACACTGAAGCTTTCTTT.

This sequence joins TRBV6-5 and TRBJ2-7; a possible D gene is TRBD1 (6 bases). Trimming removed 1 base from V and 5 bases from J, with 18 bases in between. Germline CDR1 and CDR2: MNHEY and SVGAGI. The CDR3 spans 16 residues. The CDR3 loop is CASSYWWGRREDEQYF. As DNA, the CDR3 is TGTGCCAGCAGTTACTGGTGGGGGCGACGAGAGGACGAGCAGTACTTC.

This clone has just one count. The V and J genes are TRBV7-2 and TRBJ2-1; D may be TRBD2 (5 bases). Germline values: CDR1 SGHTA, CDR2 FQGNSA. There are 15 residues in the CDR3. Trimming stripped 3 bases from V and 4 bases from J, with 13 bases between. This CDR3 is CASSFEAGPYNEQFF. The CDR3, as DNA: TGTGCCAGCAGCTTTGAGGCGGGCCCTTACAATGAGCAGTTCTTC.

Here the CDR3 reads CASGTGLISGNTIYF. For the CDR3, the DNA is TGTGCCAGCGGGACAGGGCTCATCTCTGGAAACACCATATATTTT. J is TRBJ1-3 and V is TRBV19; 9 bases agree with TRBD1. CDR1 LNHDA and CDR2 SQIVND come from the germline V gene (reference sequence). This CDR3 is 15 amino acids long. Losses at the gene ends were 9 bases for V and 0 bases for J; bases not matched to a gene: 6.

This chain joins TRBV29-1 and TRBJ2-5; possibly TRBD2 for D (6 bases). This CDR3 has 14 residues. The germline V gene encodes CDR1 SQVTM and CDR2 ANQGSEA. V lost 1 base, J lost 5 bases, and 14 bases lay in between. The CDR3 DNA reads as TGCAGCGTTGAAGTCCCCAGAGGAGGGGAGACCCAGTACTTC. This encodes CSVEVPRGGETQYF.

This chain uses TRBV7-2 with TRBJ1-2, with D maybe TRBD1 (5 bases). CDR3 size: 15 residues. Trimming stripped 5 bases from V and 11 bases from J, with 24 bases between. Germline V CDR1 and CDR2: SGHTA, FQGNSA. The CDR3 coding sequence is TGTGCCAGCAGCCCAACGGGGGACCCCTCGGTTGGGTACACCTTC. Protein product: CASSPTGDPSVGYTF.

The J gene is TRBJ2-1, the V gene TRBV19; D unresolved. Germline CDR1 reads LNHDA; CDR2 reads SQIVND (reference sequence). This CDR3 contains 13 residues. V was pared by 3 bases and J by 9 bases, with 12 bases between. For the CDR3, the DNA is TGTGCCAGTAGTATCTCAGTAGCCACTGAGCAGTTCTTC. This gives the protein CASSISVATEQFF. Drawing the rest from reference TRBV19 and TRBJ2-1, the complete variable domain is DGGITQSPKYLFRKEGQNVTLSCEQNLNHDAMYWYRQDPGQGLRLIYYSQIVNDFQKGDIAEGYSVSREKKESFPLTVTSAQKNPTAFYLCASSISVATEQFFGPGTRLTVL.

The J gene is TRBJ2-7, the V gene TRBV11-2, with a possible D match to TRBD1 (5 bases). The V end lost 5 bases, the J end lost 6 bases, and 17 bases lay between the germline ends. This CDR3 is 14 amino acids long. Germline V gene sequence: CDR1 SGHAT, CDR2 FQNNGV. The CDR3 DNA follows: TGTGCCAGCAGCGGGGCCCAGGGATGGAGCGAGCAGTACTTC. As protein: CASSGAQGWSEQYF.

The V gene is TRBV18, the J gene TRBJ2-4; D is uncertain. Germline CDR1 KGHSH, CDR2 LQKENI. The CDR3 runs 16 residues. Trimming removed 4 bases from V and 5 bases from J, with 18 bases in between. The CDR3 reads CASSRGLTEDENIQYF. The DNA of the CDR3 is TGTGCCAGCTCACGGGGTCTAACAGAAGACGAAAACATTCAGTACTTC.

The J gene is TRBJ2-5, the V gene TRBV4-1; possible D gene TRBD2, 6 bases. The J call is doubtful: the DNA matches TRBJ2-7 better. The germline V gene has CDR1 MGHRA and CDR2 YSYEKL. CDR3 length equals 14 residues. The CDR3 region has the DNA TGCGCCAGCAGCCAAGACGGGCGGGGCTACGAGCAGTACTTC. Its translation is CASSQDGRGYEQYF.

The chain combines TRBV9 with TRBJ2-7; 9 nucleotides align to TRBD2. From germline, CDR1 is SGDLS and CDR2 YYNGEE. Unmatched junction bases numbered 8, after V lost 4 bases and J lost 6 bases. The CDR3 is made up of 14 amino acids. This chain's CDR3 is CASSSGTSFGEQYF. The CDR3 region has the DNA TGTGCCAGCAGCTCCGGGACTAGCTTTGGCGAGCAGTACTTC.

Only one count was recorded for this clone. This rearrangement joins TRBV7-8 to TRBJ1-2; 11 bases line up with TRBD1. The junction had 15 bases not matched to a gene; V was cut back by 4 bases and J by 8 bases. CDR1 is SGHVS, CDR2 FQNEAQ, per germline. This CDR3 region has 17 residues. CDR3 sequence (DNA): TGTGCCAGCAGCTCCAGCGGACAGGGGGCGCAGGTCTCCGGCTACACCTTC. Translated, it gives CASSSSGQGAQVSGYTF.

This clone was found a few times. This chain connects TRBV5-1 to TRBJ2-3; D remains unclear. CDR1 SGHRS and CDR2 YFSETQ come from the germline V gene. The V and J ends lost 0 bases and 4 bases respectively, with 15 bases between them. The CDR3 spans 16 residues. For the CDR3, the DNA is TGCGCCAGCAGCTTGGAAAGGACCTCCCCCGCAGATACGCAGTATTTT. Its protein product is CASSLERTSPADTQYF.

This sequence joins TRBV6-5 and TRBJ1-2; tentative D call: TRBD1 (5 bases). V gave up 2 bases and J gave up 5 bases, with 15 bases separating them. This CDR3 has 15 residues. Looked up from germline, CDR1 is MNHEY and CDR2 is SVGAGI. CDR3 sequence reads: CASSYEGGGTYGYTF. The CDR3 DNA follows: TGTGCCAGCAGTTACGAAGGCGGGGGGACTTATGGCTACACCTTC.

The chain recombines TRBV5-6 with TRBJ2-7, with 8 bases aligning to TRBD1. The CDR3 sequence is 14 residues long. The V and J ends lost 4 bases and 7 bases, in that order; junction bases with no gene match: 10. Germline V CDR1 and CDR2: SGHDT, YYEEEE. CDR3 region: CASSIRQGWGEQYF. Written as DNA, the CDR3 is TGTGCCAGCAGCATAAGACAGGGGTGGGGGGAGCAGTACTTC.

The chain links TRBV29-1 to TRBJ2-1, with D unresolved. The CDR3 totals 13 residues. Germline-derived CDR1 and CDR2 are SQVTM and ANQGSEA. V was clipped by 4 bases and J by 3 bases, with 10 bases between them. CDR3 loop: CSVGSTNYNEQFF. In DNA, the CDR3 is TGCAGCGTTGGAAGTACTAACTACAATGAGCAGTTCTTC.

This clone came up a few times. The chain links TRBV7-9 to TRBJ2-5; 9 nucleotides line up with TRBD1. The V segment lost 8 bases and the J segment 4 bases; nucleotides outside the gene matches: 5. The CDR3 runs 13 residues. The germline V gene has CDR1 SEHNR and CDR2 FQNEAQ (reference sequence). The CDR3 spells CASVPTGGETQYF. CDR3 bases: TGTGCCAGCGTACCGACAGGGGGAGAGACCCAGTACTTC.